The 21 T cell receptor beta chains presented below share a single source sample, sequenced in a study of neurological immune-mediated disorders (dated by TCRdb to between 2018 and 2021). The time point label corresponds to: longitudinal time-point 1 (baseline). The library came from 5' RACE. The sequencing machine was an Illumina HiSeq 2500. The public sequencing data were trimmed at Q25 with fastp and processed into clonotypes with MiXCR by TCRdb, which kept only in-frame beta chains. Identical CDR3 protein sequences are pooled into one entry, listed with their most common genes and DNA. In all, the sample holds 67,000 or so distinct CDR3 sequences, and approximately 15% of those were seen once. The ten largest clones add up to approximately 4.2% of the sample. The sample comprised PBMCs. Source of these receptors: a female donor with HTLV-1-associated myelopathy (HAM/TSP).

This clonotype has at least ten counts. V is TRBV10-3 and J is TRBJ2-3; D may be TRBD1 or TRBD2 (5 bases each). V was shortened by 10 bases and J by 0 bases, with 11 bases between the two germline ends. This CDR3 region has 13 residues. The germline V gene encodes CDR1 ENHRY and CDR2 SYGVKD. The CDR3 coding sequence is TGTGCCACCCGGGACGGTAGCACAGATACGCAGTATTTT. The encoded protein is CATRDGSTDTQYF.

This clonotype was observed many times. This CDR3 reads CASSKIIQETQYF. CDR3 in DNA: TGCGCCAGCAGTAAGATAATACAAGAGACCCAGTACTTC. This chain connects TRBV5-1 to TRBJ2-5; no reliable D call. V was trimmed by 5 bases and J by 2 bases, leaving 10 bases between them. This CDR3 region has 13 residues. CDR1 is SGHRS, CDR2 YFSETQ, per germline.

The chain carries TRBV4-1 and TRBJ1-6, with D hard to call. V lost 4 bases to trimming and J lost 8 bases, with 18 bases between them. This CDR3 is built from 16 residues. CDR1 and CDR2 from the germline V gene are MGHRA and YSYEKL. CDR3 DNA: TGCGCCAGCAGCCTACGAGTAAAGGACGGCTATTCACCCCTCCACTTT. Residues: CASSLRVKDGYSPLHF.

This clonotype has ten or more counts. The chain has TRBV28 and TRBJ1-2; D not resolved. Per the germline V gene, CDR1 is MDHEN and CDR2 is SYDVKM. Trimming stripped 2 bases from V and 1 base from J, with 5 bases between. The CDR3 is 13 residues long. CDR3 sequence: CASSLGFNYGYTF. In nucleotides, the CDR3 is TGTGCCAGCAGTTTAGGTTTTAACTATGGCTACACCTTC.

This clonotype showed up many times. The V call is TRBV5-1, the J call TRBJ2-7; D is unclear. This CDR3 is 13 amino acids long. The germline V and J ends were trimmed by 0 bases and 6 bases, with 10 bases remaining between them. In germline, CDR1 is SGHRS, CDR2 YFSETQ. The CDR3 DNA follows: TGCGCCAGCAGCTTGGTTCCAGCATCCGAGCAGTACTTC. Its protein is CASSLVPASEQYF.

This clonotype appeared many times. One base away lies a much larger clone, so this may be a sequencing read error. The chain recombines TRBV4-1 with TRBJ2-3; TRBD2 matches at 8 bases. The CDR3 is 16 amino acids. The V and J ends lost 0 bases and 2 bases, in that order; junction bases with no gene match: 4. Germline values: CDR1 MGHRA, CDR2 YSYEKL. The CDR3 bases are TGCGCCAGCAGCCAAGACAGCGGGGGACACACAGATACGCAGTATTTT. Translating it yields CASSQDSGGHTDTQYF.

This chain links TRBV18 with TRBJ2-7; the D gene is possibly TRBD1 (6 bases). This CDR3 is 14 amino acids long. The germline gives CDR1 KGHSH, CDR2 LQKENI. V was shortened by 2 bases and J by 2 bases, with 10 bases between the two germline ends. CDR3 in amino acids: CASSPMDSTYEQYF. DNA of the CDR3: TGTGCCAGCTCACCAATGGACAGCACCTACGAGCAGTACTTC.

A remark on this clonotype: Likely a read error: the CDR3 ends without its conserved phenylalanine or tryptophan. This chain uses TRBV10-3 with TRBJ2-2; 8 bases match TRBD2. The germline CDR1 and CDR2 sequences are ENHRY and SYGVKD. The CDR3 covers 15 residues. CDR3 DNA sequence: TGTGCCGCCGGAACCGGGACTAGAGCCACCTGGGAGCTGTTTCTT. Translation gives CAAGTGTRATWELFL.

The rearrangement links TRBV28 to TRBJ1-1; maybe TRBD1 (6 bases). This CDR3 is 13 amino acids long. Looked up from germline, CDR1 is MDHEN and CDR2 is SYDVKM. V shed 5 bases and J shed 8 bases, with 15 bases lying between them. CDR3 in DNA: TGTGCCAGCAGTAATTGGGGGCCCGGAGAAGCTTTCTTT. Encoded protein: CASSNWGPGEAFF.

This clonotype was counted ten times or more. The chain has TRBV7-9 and TRBJ2-7; possibly TRBD1 for D (6 bases). Germline V CDR1 and CDR2: SEHNR, FQNEAQ (reference sequence). V dropped 5 bases and J dropped 1 base, with 6 bases sitting between them. CDR3 length equals 12 residues. This CDR3 is CASSTGSYEQYF. The CDR3 DNA sequence: TGTGCCAGCAGCACAGGGTCCTACGAGCAGTACTTC.

Ten or more counts support this clonotype. The chain is built from TRBV7-2 and TRBJ1-3; 8 nucleotides line up with TRBD1. V shed 3 bases, J shed 0 bases, and the junction held 7 bases outside the gene matches. Germline V gene lookup returns CDR1 SGHTA and CDR2 FQGNSA. The CDR3 is 17 residues long. CDR3 loop: CASSFPAGGLSGNTIYF. The CDR3 nucleotides are TGTGCCAGCAGCTTTCCAGCAGGGGGCCTCTCTGGAAACACCATATATTTT.

Concerning this clonotype itself: One junction end does not reproduce the germline sequence, and a read error may be involved. The V call is TRBV20-1, the J call TRBJ2-5, with 7 bases matching TRBD2. Germline CDR1 DFQATT, CDR2 SNEGSKA (reference sequence). The CDR3 length is 12 residues. The CDR3 sequence: CSAKGWRETHYF. The DNA of the CDR3 is TGCAGTGCAAAAGGGTGGCGGGAGACCCATTACTTC.

This clonotype was seen more than once but under ten times. V and J are TRBV20-1 and TRBJ1-5; 7 bases map to TRBD1. V lost 6 bases and J lost 10; bases outside the gene matches: 18. The length of the CDR3 is 15 residues. Germline V gene data show CDR1 as DFQATT and CDR2 as SNEGSKA (reference sequence). The CDR3 DNA reads as TGCAGTGCAAAATTAGGGGGCCTGGACTCCTTACCCCAGCATTTT. It specifies CSAKLGGLDSLPQHF.

This clonotype was found many times. V is TRBV9 and J is TRBJ2-7; a possible D gene is TRBD2 (5 bases). Germline lookup yields CDR1 SGDLS and CDR2 YYNGEE. This CDR3 region has 15 residues. Trimming pared 0 bases from V and 2 bases from J, leaving 12 bases between. CDR3 protein: CASSVAGNPTYEQYF. The CDR3, as DNA: TGTGCCAGCAGCGTAGCGGGGAATCCTACCTACGAGCAGTACTTC.

This clonotype was recorded many times. The V and J genes are TRBV28 and TRBJ2-1, with 8 bases matching TRBD1. The CDR3 covers 15 residues. The V gene end was trimmed by 4 bases and the J gene end by 6 bases; junction bases not matched to a gene: 8. The V gene's germline CDR1 is MDHEN and CDR2 SYDVKM. The CDR3 reads CASSSPGQELNEQFF. CDR3 nucleotides: TGTGCCAGCAGTTCCCCGGGACAGGAACTCAATGAGCAGTTCTTC.

This clonotype was counted at least ten times. The rearrangement uses TRBV5-1 and TRBJ1-1, with 9 bases identical to TRBD1. The germline V gene encodes CDR1 SGHRS and CDR2 YFSETQ. V lost 0 bases to trimming and J lost 7 bases; unmatched junction nucleotides: 4. There are 14 residues in the CDR3. The CDR3 DNA is TGCGCCAGCAGCTTGGACACAGGGGGCAGTGAAGCTTTCTTT. Protein: CASSLDTGGSEAFF.

This clonotype appeared many times. This sequence joins TRBV5-1 and TRBJ2-7, with TRBD1 identical over 10 bases. V gave up 4 bases and J gave up 7 bases; unmatched junction bases: 5. The CDR3 extends over 13 amino acids. Germline V CDR1 and CDR2: SGHRS, YFSETQ. DNA of the CDR3: TGCGCCAGCAGCCTAGGACAGGGGGAAGAGCAGTACTTC. This sequence encodes CASSLGQGEEQYF.

A note on this clonotype: The germline gene is not matched at one end of the junction; a read error may be the cause. V and J are TRBV2 and TRBJ1-4; possibly TRBD1 for D (6 bases). CDR1 is SNHLY, CDR2 FYNNEI, per germline. This CDR3 is 15 amino acids long. The CDR3 DNA sequence: TGTGCCAGAAGTGAATCAGGGGCCTTTAATGAAAAACTGTTTTTT. This gives the protein CARSESGAFNEKLFF.

In its sample, this clonotype was seen many times. V gene TRBV7-9 combines with J gene TRBJ2-3, with D possibly TRBD1 on 7 matching bases. The CDR3 is made up of 14 amino acids. Germline lookup yields CDR1 SEHNR and CDR2 FQNEAQ (reference sequence). The V gene lost 5 bases and the J gene lost 6 bases, with 15 bases spanning the gap. CDR3 bases: TGTGCCAGCAGCCAAAGGTCAGGGGGGGATACGCAGTATTTT. Protein sequence: CASSQRSGGDTQYF.

This clonotype was seen ten or more times. This CDR3 reads CASSPNPGQGSHEQYF. As DNA, the CDR3 is TGCGCCAGCAGCCCCAACCCGGGACAGGGATCCCACGAGCAGTACTTC. V is TRBV5-1 and J is TRBJ2-7; 9 positions match TRBD1. Germline CDR1 is SGHRS and CDR2 is YFSETQ. The V gene end was trimmed by 4 bases and the J gene end by 5 bases; junction bases not matched to a gene: 13. The CDR3 is 16 amino acids.

Many counts were recorded for this clonotype. The chain employs TRBV20-1 and TRBJ1-6; D may be TRBD1 (6 bases). The CDR3 is 15 amino acids. In germline, CDR1 is DFQATT, CDR2 SNEGSKA (reference sequence). Trimming left V 1 base short and J 10 bases short, with 17 bases between. The CDR3 loop reads CSARGAGEWGSPLHF. CDR3 DNA: TGCAGTGCTAGAGGGGCAGGGGAGTGGGGATCACCCCTCCACTTT.